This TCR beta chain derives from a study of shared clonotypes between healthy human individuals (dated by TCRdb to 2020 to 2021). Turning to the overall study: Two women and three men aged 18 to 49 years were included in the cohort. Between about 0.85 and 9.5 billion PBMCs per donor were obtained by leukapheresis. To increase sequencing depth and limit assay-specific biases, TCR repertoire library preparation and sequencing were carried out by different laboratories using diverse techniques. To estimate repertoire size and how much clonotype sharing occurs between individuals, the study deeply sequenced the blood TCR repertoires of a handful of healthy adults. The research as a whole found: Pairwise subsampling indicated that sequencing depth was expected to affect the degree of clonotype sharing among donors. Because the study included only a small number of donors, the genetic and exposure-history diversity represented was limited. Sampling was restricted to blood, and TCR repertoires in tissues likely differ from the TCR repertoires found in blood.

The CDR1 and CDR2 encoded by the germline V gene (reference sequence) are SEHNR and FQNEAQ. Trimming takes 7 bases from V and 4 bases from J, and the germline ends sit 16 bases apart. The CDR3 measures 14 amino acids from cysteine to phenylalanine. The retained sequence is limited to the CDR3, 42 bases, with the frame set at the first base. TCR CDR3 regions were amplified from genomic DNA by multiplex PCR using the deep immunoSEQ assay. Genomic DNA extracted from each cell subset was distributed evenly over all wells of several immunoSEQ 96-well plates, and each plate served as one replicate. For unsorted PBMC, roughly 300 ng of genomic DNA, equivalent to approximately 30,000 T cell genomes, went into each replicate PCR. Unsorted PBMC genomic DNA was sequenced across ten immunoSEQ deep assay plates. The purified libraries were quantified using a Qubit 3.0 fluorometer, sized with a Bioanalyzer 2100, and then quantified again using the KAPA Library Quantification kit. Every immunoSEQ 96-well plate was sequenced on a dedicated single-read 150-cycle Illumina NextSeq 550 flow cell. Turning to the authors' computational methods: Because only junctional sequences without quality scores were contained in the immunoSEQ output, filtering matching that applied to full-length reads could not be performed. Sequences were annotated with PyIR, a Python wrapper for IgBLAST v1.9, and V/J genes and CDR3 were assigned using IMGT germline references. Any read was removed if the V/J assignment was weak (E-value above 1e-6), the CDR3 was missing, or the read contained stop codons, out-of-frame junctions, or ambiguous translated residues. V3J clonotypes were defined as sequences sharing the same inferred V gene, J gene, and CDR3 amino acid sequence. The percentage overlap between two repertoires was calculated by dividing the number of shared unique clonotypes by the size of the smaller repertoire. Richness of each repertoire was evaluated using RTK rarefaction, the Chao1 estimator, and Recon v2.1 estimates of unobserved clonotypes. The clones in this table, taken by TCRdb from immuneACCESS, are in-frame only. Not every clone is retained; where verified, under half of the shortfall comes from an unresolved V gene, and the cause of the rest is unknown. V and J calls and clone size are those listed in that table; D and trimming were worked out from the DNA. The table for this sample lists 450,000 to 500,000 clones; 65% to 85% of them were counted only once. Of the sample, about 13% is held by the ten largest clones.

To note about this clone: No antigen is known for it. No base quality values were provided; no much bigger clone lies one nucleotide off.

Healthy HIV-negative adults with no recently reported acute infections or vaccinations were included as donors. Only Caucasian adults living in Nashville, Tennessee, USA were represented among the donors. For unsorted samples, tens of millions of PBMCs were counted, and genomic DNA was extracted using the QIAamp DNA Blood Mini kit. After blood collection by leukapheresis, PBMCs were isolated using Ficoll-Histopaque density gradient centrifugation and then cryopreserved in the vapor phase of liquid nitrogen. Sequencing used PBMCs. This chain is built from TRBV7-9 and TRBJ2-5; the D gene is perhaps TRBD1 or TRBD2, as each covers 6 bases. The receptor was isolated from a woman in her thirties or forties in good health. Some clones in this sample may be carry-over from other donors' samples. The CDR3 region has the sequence CASTLGGSGETQYF. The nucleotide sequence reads TGTGCCAGCACCCTAGGGGGGAGTGGAGAGACCCAGTACTTC.